This TCR beta chain was identified during a study of shared T cell receptors in the human thymus. Looked up from germline, CDR1 is MNHNS and CDR2 is SASEGT. This CDR3 is 13 amino acids long. V was cut by 2 bases and J by 2 bases, with 7 bases left in between. Method: immunoSEQ multiplex PCR; TCRdb's copy keeps in-frame clones and lacks some. This table has hundreds of thousands of clones, 85% to 95% appearing once. This sequence originates from a human donor. The chain joins TRBV6-1 to TRBJ2-7; D remains ambiguous. The material sequenced was thymocytes. The CDR3 sequence is CASSERLPYEQYF. In DNA, the CDR3 is TGTGCCAGCAGTGAACGACTCCCCTACGAGCAGTACTTC.